The clone carrying this TCR beta chain appeared many times. This sample stems from a study of T cells in Graves' hyperthyroidism and ophthalmopathy. The CDR3 is made up of 15 amino acids. V lost 5 bases to trimming and J lost 3 bases, with 14 bases between them. RNA transcripts yielded amplified TCR beta CDR3 regions. RT-PCR in the first round (using the HTBI primer set) targeted the TCR CDR3. One entry per CDR3 protein, called by TCRdb with MiXCR from the multiplex PCR reads. In the table there are hundreds of thousands of distinct CDR3 sequences, just under 20% of which are singletons. Sequencing used blood. The source of this sequence is a man aged 35 to 55 with Graves' ophthalmopathy. V gene TRBV12-3 or TRBV12-4 combines with J gene TRBJ1-5; possible D gene TRBD1, 5 bases. The DNA for the CDR3 is TGTGCCAGCAGTCTACGGGGGTCGGACAATCAGCCCCAGCATTTT. Translated: CASSLRGSDNQPQHF.